The rows below give T cell receptor beta chains drawn from one sample of a study of blood T cell repertoires in COVID-19. TCRdb keeps only in-frame clones here, not all; method: immunoSEQ multiplex PCR. The table includes almost 250,000 clones, around nine tenths detected once. What was sequenced was PBMCs or T cells enriched from blood (not recorded which). These receptor sequences come from a woman between 50 and 59 years old who had recovered from COVID-19. The CDR3 runs from the conserved cysteine through the conserved F or W. The order of the fields is V gene, clone size, J gene, D gene, CDR3 DNA, CDR3 protein. D genes are given only for firm matches. Only part of the rows carry a size: once, few, many, or a class if the clone is expanded.

TRBV30	.	TRBJ1-3	.	TGTGCCTGGACTCAGGGGAACACCATATATTTT	CAWTQGNTIYF
TRBV24-1	once	TRBJ1-2	.	TGTGCCACCAGTGATTTGGTTGCGCAGGGATGTGGCTACACCTTC	CATSDLVAQGCGYTF
TRBV7-6	.	TRBJ2-3	.	TGTGCCAGCAGCTTGGAGGGGGCGTTGGATACGCAGTATTTT	CASSLEGALDTQYF
TRBV10-3	.	TRBJ2-7	.	TGTGCCATCAGTGAGAAGGGGGCCTACGAGCAGTACTTC	CAISEKGAYEQYF
TRBV7-3	once	TRBJ2-1	TRBD2	TGTGCCAGCAGCTTGCTAGCGGGAGGAGGAGGTGAGCAGTTCTTC	CASSLLAGGGGEQFF
TRBV4-3	.	TRBJ1-2	.	TGCGCCAGCAGCCAAGATAGCGGGGGGGGCTACACCTTC	CASSQDSGGGYTF
TRBV7-2	.	TRBJ2-3	.	TGTGCCAGCAGCTCTCCCCGGGGCACAGATACGCAGTATTTT	CASSSPRGTDTQYF
TRBV5-1	.	TRBJ1-2	.	TGCGCCAGCAGCGCTGGGGACACCTCCTATGGCTACACCTTC	CASSAGDTSYGYTF
TRBV7-2	few	TRBJ2-1	TRBD2	TGTGCCAGCAGCTTAGAAGCGGGAAGGAATGAGCAGTTCTTC	CASSLEAGRNEQFF
TRBV19	.	TRBJ1-1	.	TGTGCCAGTAGTGGCCGCAGGGGCACTGAAGCTTTCTTT	CASSGRRGTEAFF
TRBV2	.	TRBJ2-4	TRBD1	TGTGCCAGCAGGACAGGGGGCCCGGACATTCAGTACTTC	CASRTGGPDIQYF
TRBV11-1	.	TRBJ2-7	TRBD2	TGTGCCAGCACTGCGGGGACTAGCGGGCCCTACGAGCAGTACTTC	CASTAGTSGPYEQYF
TRBV7-9	once	TRBJ2-7	.	TGTGCCAGCAGCTTCACGGGAGGGGGCCACGAGCAGTACTTC	CASSFTGGGHEQYF
TRBV9	.	TRBJ2-4	TRBD2	TGTGCCAGCAGCGTAGCCCGACTAGCGGGGCCCCTAGCCAAAAACATTCAGTACTTC	CASSVARLAGPLAKNIQYF
TRBV28	.	TRBJ1-6	TRBD1	TGTGCCAGCAGTTCCTCCAGGACAGGGAGGGGGAACTCCTATAATTCACCCCTCCACTTT	CASSSSRTGRGNSYNSPLHF
TRBV6-4	.	TRBJ2-7	TRBD1	TGTGCCAGCAGCCCCCGGCAGGGGGCGAGGCAGTACTTC	CASSPRQGARQYF
TRBV2	few	TRBJ1-1	.	TGTGCCAGCAGTGGGCAATGGAACACTGAAGCTTTCTTT	CASSGQWNTEAFF
TRBV18	.	TRBJ2-1	TRBD2	TGTGCCAGCTCACCAACCACTAGCGGGAGCTCCTACAATGAGCAGTTCTTC	CASSPTTSGSSYNEQFF
TRBV24-1	once	TRBJ2-7	TRBD1	TGTGCCACCAGTGATCCAGGGACAGGCAAATCGCAGTACTTC	CATSDPGTGKSQYF
TRBV7-7	.	TRBJ2-6	.	TGTGCTAGCAGCCCAGGTTCGGGGTCTGGGGCCAACGTCCTGACTTTC	CASSPGSGSGANVLTF
TRBV5-6	.	TRBJ2-3	.	TGTGCCAGCAGCTTTAAAGACCCGAGGGCAGATACGCAGTATTTT	CASSFKDPRADTQYF
TRBV3-1/TRBV3-2	.	TRBJ1-3	TRBD1	TGTGCCAGCAGCCCGGGGACAGGCTCTGGAAACACCATATATTTT	CASSPGTGSGNTIYF
TRBV15	.	TRBJ2-1	TRBD2	TGTGCCACCAGCAGGGAGCCGGGACTAGCGACAACCTACAATGAGCAGTTCTTC	CATSREPGLATTYNEQFF
TRBV2	.	TRBJ2-5	.	TGTGCCAGCAGCGATCAGGGGCGGGAGACCCAGTACTTC	CASSDQGRETQYF
TRBV30	.	TRBJ2-1	TRBD1	TGTGCCTGGGAAACAGGGGTTGAGCAGTTCTTC	CAWETGVEQFF
TRBV5-5	.	TRBJ1-2	.	TGTGCCAGCAGAGACCAGGGTAAGAGCTATGGCTACACCTTC	CASRDQGKSYGYTF
TRBV7-2	.	TRBJ2-1	TRBD2	TGTGCCAGCAGCTTAGATCTAGCGGTTACCTACAATGAGCAGTTCTTC	CASSLDLAVTYNEQFF
TRBV3-1/TRBV3-2	.	TRBJ1-3	.	TGTGCCAGCCAAGGGTCCCGGGAAAGATGGAACACCATATATTTT	CASQGSRERWNTIYF
TRBV27	.	TRBJ1-1	.	TGTGCCAGCAGTTTAAGGGGTAGGTACACTGAAGCTTTCTTT	CASSLRGRYTEAFF
TRBV25-1	.	TRBJ1-2	.	TGTGCCAGCGCCCCCTCGGGAACACCAGCTAACTATGGCTACACCTTC	CASAPSGTPANYGYTF